These T cell receptor beta chains were read from a single sample in a study of T cells in Graves' hyperthyroidism and ophthalmopathy. TCRdb itself ran the multiplex PCR reads through MiXCR, one entry per CDR3 protein. The sample has around 290,000 distinct CDR3 sequences; roughly 13% are singletons. Sample: blood. The origin of the receptors is a woman in her 40s with Graves' hyperthyroidism. CDR3s include the opening cysteine and the closing phenylalanine or tryptophan. D genes are given only for firm matches.

J | V | D | CDR3
TRBJ2-4 | TRBV19 | TRBD2 | CASMGGGTSGLENIQYF
TRBJ1-6 | TRBV28 | NA | CASSSRVPGSPLHF
TRBJ2-1 | TRBV19 | NA | CASSIGQGSYNEQFF
TRBJ2-3 | TRBV12-3/TRBV12-4 | NA | CASRPSTSTIANTQYF
TRBJ1-1 | TRBV20-1 | TRBD1 | CSARAGQGGTEAFF
TRBJ2-5 | TRBV20-1 | TRBD2 | CSARSGTSGLERLEYF
TRBJ2-7 | TRBV28 | NA | CASSLRGGEQYF
TRBJ2-5 | TRBV29-1 | NA | CSVGQRETQYF
TRBJ2-2 | TRBV7-2 | TRBD2 | CASSLRGTSGNTGELFF
TRBJ1-1 | TRBV19 | NA | CASRRQVMNTEAFF
TRBJ1-5 | TRBV7-8 | TRBD1 | CASAGTGGSNQPQHF
TRBJ1-1 | TRBV6-1 | NA | CASRSRWAEAFF
TRBJ2-5 | TRBV9 | TRBD2 | CASSVGSGGGETQYF
TRBJ2-1 | TRBV12-3/TRBV12-4 | NA | CASSLRWSGNEQFF
TRBJ2-5 | TRBV3-1 | NA | CASSQLWSSAQYF
TRBJ2-1 | TRBV11-1 | NA | CASSDGGNEQFF
TRBJ2-7 | TRBV7-2 | NA | CASSPSSGGSAIYEQYF
TRBJ2-7 | TRBV6-1 | NA | CASRDATYEQYF
TRBJ2-1 | TRBV2 | NA | CASRGGTAYNEQFF
TRBJ2-5 | TRBV20-1 | TRBD1 | CSATPTGDQETQYF
TRBJ2-3 | TRBV10-3 | NA | CAISDSTDTQYF
TRBJ1-3 | TRBV7-8 | NA | CASSVTQGAGNTIYF
TRBJ2-2 | TRBV12-3/TRBV12-4 | TRBD2 | CASSPGLAGGPGTGELFF
TRBJ2-3 | TRBV11-1 | NA | CASSSRDSTDTQYF
TRBJ2-3 | TRBV10-3 | NA | CAIRETGPTDTQYF
TRBJ2-5 | TRBV12-3/TRBV12-4 | NA | CASSPDGTRAETQYF
TRBJ2-5 | TRBV5-6 | NA | CAGSFSGMETQYF
TRBJ1-2 | TRBV27 | TRBD1 | CASSLGQGAMYGYTF
TRBJ1-1 | TRBV6-1 | NA | CASRTLDRQNTEAFF
TRBJ1-3 | TRBV6-1 | NA | CASRTLDSGNTIYF
TRBJ2-1 | TRBV6-5 | NA | CASSYSPSVDNEQFF
TRBJ2-5 | TRBV6-1 | NA | CASSDAAGETQYF
TRBJ1-3 | TRBV6-1 | NA | CASLGPSGNTIYF
TRBJ2-3 | TRBV6-1 | TRBD2 | CASSEGTDWRELGDTQYF
TRBJ1-1 | TRBV29-1 | NA | CSVELGGGTEAFF
TRBJ2-3 | TRBV7-3 | TRBD2 | CASSFQRGSTDTQYF
TRBJ2-1 | TRBV29-1 | TRBD2 | CSGLSNLAGLYNEQFF
TRBJ2-2 | TRBV10-1 | NA | CASGTLNTGELFF
TRBJ2-7 | TRBV28 | NA | CASSFGVGEQYF
TRBJ1-2 | TRBV28 | NA | CASSLWTVGGIGYTF
TRBJ2-2 | TRBV7-9 | TRBD2 | CASSLGLAGSGELFF
TRBJ2-3 | TRBV20-1 | TRBD2 | CSAWASGPDTQYF
TRBJ1-2 | TRBV3-1 | NA | CASSQDPRGDGYTF
TRBJ2-1 | TRBV4-2 | NA | CASSPDNRYNEQFF